The 9 T cell receptor beta chains listed next were all sequenced from one sample in a study of blood T cell repertoires in COVID-19. The assay was immunoSEQ multiplex PCR, and TCRdb's table has in-frame clones only and misses some. This repertoire shows a few hundred thousand clones, roughly 90% found once; its top ten account for about 2%. The material sequenced was PBMCs or T cells enriched from blood (not recorded which). The source of these receptors is a woman between 40 and 50 years old who had recovered from COVID-19.

The genes are TRBV4-1 and TRBJ1-1; a weak D match, TRBD1 (5 bases). The CDR3 is 17 residues long. V gave up 2 bases and J gave up 2 bases, with 18 bases separating them. The germline CDR1 and CDR2 sequences are MGHRA and YSYEKL. As DNA, the CDR3 is TGCGCCAGCAGCCAATGGGGAGGTGGCAGGGAAAACACTGAAGCTTTCTTT. It specifies CASSQWGGGRENTEAFF.

This chain links TRBV5-6 with TRBJ1-6, with a weak D call TRBD1 (5 bases). The CDR3 is 14 residues long. Trimming took off 1 base at V and 9 bases at J, with 11 bases between the two ends. From germline, CDR1 is SGHDT and CDR2 YYEEEE. CDR3 protein: CASSLWEGVSPLHF. The CDR3 DNA follows: TGTGCCAGCAGCTTGTGGGAAGGGGTTTCACCCCTCCACTTT.

The chain recombines TRBV7-8 with TRBJ1-2; TRBD1 aligns across 9 bases. V gave up 1 base and J gave up 5 bases; unmatched junction bases: 2. The CDR3 has 14 residues. CDR1 and CDR2 from the germline V gene are SGHVS and FQNEAQ. The CDR3 sequence is CASSLGGQGYGYTF. The CDR3 coding sequence is TGTGCCAGCAGCTTAGGGGGACAGGGATATGGCTACACCTTC.

The chain is built from TRBV18 and TRBJ2-1; 9 nucleotides line up with TRBD2. The CDR3 is 15 amino acids. J was trimmed by 6 bases and V by 5 bases; bases with no gene match: 8. Germline V gives CDR1 KGHSH, CDR2 LQKENI. The CDR3 nucleotides are TGTGCCAGCTCAACCGTAGCGGGAGCCATCAATGAGCAGTTCTTC. Translating it yields CASSTVAGAINEQFF.

V and J are TRBV6-5 and TRBJ2-7; D unclear. Trimming removed 6 bases at V and 4 bases at J, with 7 bases between. The CDR3 length is 11 residues. CDR1 is MNHEY, CDR2 SVGAGI, per germline. The CDR3 region has the DNA TGTGCCAGCAGGGCATATTACGAGCAGTACTTC. Protein sequence: CASRAYYEQYF.

V is TRBV7-9 and J is TRBJ2-1, with TRBD2 matching over 13 bases. Germline CDR1 reads SEHNR; CDR2 reads FQNEAQ (reference sequence). The CDR3 contains 19 residues. J was trimmed by 2 bases and V by 0 bases; bases with no gene match: 7. Written as DNA, the CDR3 is TGTGCCAGCAGCTTAGCGCGGACTAGCGGGAGACGGACCTACAATGAGCAGTTCTTC. This translates into CASSLARTSGRRTYNEQFF.

The V and J genes are TRBV27 and TRBJ2-3, with 10 bases that match TRBD2. The CDR3 sequence is 15 residues long. The V gene's germline CDR1 is MNHEY and CDR2 SMNVEV (reference sequence). With 6 bases clipped from V and 4 bases from J, the junction kept 7 bases outside the gene matches. CDR3 sequence: CASSPLAGDPDTQYF. Written as DNA, the CDR3 is TGTGCCAGCAGCCCCCTAGCGGGAGACCCAGATACGCAGTATTTT.

A single count supports this clone. The V and J genes are TRBV9 and TRBJ1-2; D not resolved. CDR1 and CDR2 (germline): SGDLS, YYNGEE. V gave up 1 base and J gave up 4 bases, with 14 bases separating them. There are 15 residues in the CDR3. For the CDR3, the DNA is TGTGCCAGCAGCGTATACGCGCCTGCCTCCTATGGCTACACCTTC. This encodes CASSVYAPASYGYTF.

This clone has only one observation. CDR3 in amino acids: CASSIAGPSNQPQHF. The CDR3 region has the DNA TGTGCCAGTAGTATAGCAGGGCCGAGCAATCAGCCCCAGCATTTT. The chain links TRBV19 to TRBJ1-5, with a weak D call TRBD1 (5 bases). This CDR3 is built from 15 residues. The V gene lost 1 base and the J gene lost 1 base, with 8 bases spanning the gap. Germline CDR1 reads LNHDA; CDR2 reads SQIVND (reference sequence). The whole variable domain, remainder taken from reference TRBV19 and TRBJ1-5, is DGGITQSPKYLFRKEGQNVTLSCEQNLNHDAMYWYRQDPGQGLRLIYYSQIVNDFQKGDIAEGYSVSREKKESFPLTVTSAQKNPTAFYLCASSIAGPSNQPQHFGDGTRLSIL.